This TCR beta chain was captured by sequencing in a study of cytomegalovirus exposure and HLA in healthy donors. Across the whole study: Out of a few hundred genotyped donors, about 80% belonged to the Caucasian-associated ancestry cluster. Study results and limitations: Cytomegalovirus association was listed for about 180 TCR beta chains.

The study ran its PCR with 60 Vbeta and 13 Jbeta primers. TCRdb's copy holds only in-frame clones and misses some; the assay was immunoSEQ multiplex PCR. Here the sample table reports 150,000 to 200,000 clones. The germline CDR1 and CDR2 sequences are LNHDA and SQIVND (reference sequence). The V gene end was trimmed by 6 bases and the J gene end by 6 bases; junction bases not matched to a gene: 11. This CDR3 spans 14 amino acids. Sampled while nominally healthy, donors likely had unrecorded immune exposures. Regarding this clone: What it binds is not known.

The J gene is TRBJ2-7, the V gene TRBV19; 7 positions match TRBD1. The clonotype originates from a young man in good health and CMV-seronegative. Specimen: PBMCs. The CDR3 bases are TGTGCCAGTAGCTTACAGGGGTTCTCTATCGAGCAGTACTTC. Its protein product is CASSLQGFSIEQYF.